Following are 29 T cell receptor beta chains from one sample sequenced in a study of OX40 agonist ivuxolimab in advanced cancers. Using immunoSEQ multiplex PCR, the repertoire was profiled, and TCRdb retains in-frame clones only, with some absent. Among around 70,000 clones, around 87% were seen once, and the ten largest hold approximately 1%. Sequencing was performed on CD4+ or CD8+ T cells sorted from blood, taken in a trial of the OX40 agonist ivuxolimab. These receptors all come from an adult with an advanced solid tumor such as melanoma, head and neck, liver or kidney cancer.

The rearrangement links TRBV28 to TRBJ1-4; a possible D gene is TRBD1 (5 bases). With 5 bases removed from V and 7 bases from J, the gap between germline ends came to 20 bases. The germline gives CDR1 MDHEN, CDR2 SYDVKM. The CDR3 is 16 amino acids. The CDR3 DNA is TGTGCCAGCAGTCCCACTCGGCAGGGTGGGCGTGAAAAACTGTTTTTT. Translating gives CASSPTRQGGREKLFF.

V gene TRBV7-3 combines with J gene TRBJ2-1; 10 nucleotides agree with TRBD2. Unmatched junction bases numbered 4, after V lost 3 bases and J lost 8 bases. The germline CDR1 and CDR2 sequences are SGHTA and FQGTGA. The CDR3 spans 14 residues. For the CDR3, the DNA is TGTGCCAGCAGCTTTGGGCTAGCGGGAGATGAGCAGTTCTTC. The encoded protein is CASSFGLAGDEQFF.

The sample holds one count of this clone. The CDR3 DNA reads as TGTGCCAGTAGCACGGGACAGCCTTACAATGAGCAGTTCTTC. Protein sequence: CASSTGQPYNEQFF. This chain links TRBV19 with TRBJ2-1, with 7 nucleotides matching TRBD1. The CDR3 totals 14 residues. With 6 bases clipped from V and 4 bases from J, the junction kept 6 bases outside the gene matches. Germline V gene lookup returns CDR1 LNHDA and CDR2 SQIVND (reference sequence).

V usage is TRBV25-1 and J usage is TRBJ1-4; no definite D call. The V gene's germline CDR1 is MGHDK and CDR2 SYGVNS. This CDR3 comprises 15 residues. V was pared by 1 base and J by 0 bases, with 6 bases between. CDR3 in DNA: TGTGCCAGCAGTGAATCCCAGCCAACTAATGAAAAACTGTTTTTT. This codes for CASSESQPTNEKLFF.

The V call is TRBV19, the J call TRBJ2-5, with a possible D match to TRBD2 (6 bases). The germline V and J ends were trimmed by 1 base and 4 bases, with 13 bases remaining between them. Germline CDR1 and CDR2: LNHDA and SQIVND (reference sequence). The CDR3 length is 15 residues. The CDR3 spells CASSIGPSARETQYF. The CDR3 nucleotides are TGTGCCAGTAGTATAGGACCTAGCGCTCGAGAGACCCAGTACTTC.

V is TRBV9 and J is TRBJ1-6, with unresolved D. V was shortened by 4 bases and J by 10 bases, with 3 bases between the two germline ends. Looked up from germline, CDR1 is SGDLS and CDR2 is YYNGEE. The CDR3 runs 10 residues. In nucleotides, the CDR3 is TGTGCCAGCAGCCTGTCACCCCTCCACTTT. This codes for CASSLSPLHF.

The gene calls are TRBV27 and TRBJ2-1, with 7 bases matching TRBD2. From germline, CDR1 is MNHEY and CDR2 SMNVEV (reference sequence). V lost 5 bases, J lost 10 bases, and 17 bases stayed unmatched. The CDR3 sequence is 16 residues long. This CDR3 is CASSPWASGNRGEQFF. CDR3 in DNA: TGTGCCAGCAGTCCCTGGGCTAGCGGAAACCGGGGGGAGCAGTTCTTC.

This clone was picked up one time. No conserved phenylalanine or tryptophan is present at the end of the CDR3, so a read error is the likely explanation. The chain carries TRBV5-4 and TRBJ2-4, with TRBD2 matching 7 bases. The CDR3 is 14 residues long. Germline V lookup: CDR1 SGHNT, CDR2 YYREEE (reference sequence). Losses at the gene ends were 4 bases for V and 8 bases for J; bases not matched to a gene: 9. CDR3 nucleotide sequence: TGTGCCAGCAGCAAGGAGGAGGGGAGGGACATTCAGTACCTC. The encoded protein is CASSKEEGRDIQYL.

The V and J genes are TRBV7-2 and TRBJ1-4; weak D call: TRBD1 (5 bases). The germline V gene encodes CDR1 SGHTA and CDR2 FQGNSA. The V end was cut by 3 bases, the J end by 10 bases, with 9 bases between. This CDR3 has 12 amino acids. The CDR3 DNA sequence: TGTGCCAGCAGCTTGGCAGGGCGAAAACTGTTTTTT. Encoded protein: CASSLAGRKLFF.

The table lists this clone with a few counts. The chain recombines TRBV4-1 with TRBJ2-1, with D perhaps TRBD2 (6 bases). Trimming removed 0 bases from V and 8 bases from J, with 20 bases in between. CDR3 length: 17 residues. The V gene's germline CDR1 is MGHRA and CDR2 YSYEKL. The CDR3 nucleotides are TGCGCCAGCAGCCAAGACGGTCGCGGGAAGAAAGGCGATGAGCAGTTCTTC. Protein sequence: CASSQDGRGKKGDEQFF.

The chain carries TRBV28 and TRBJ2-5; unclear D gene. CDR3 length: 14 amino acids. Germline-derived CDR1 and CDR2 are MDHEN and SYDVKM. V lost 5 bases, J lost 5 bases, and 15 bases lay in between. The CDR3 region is CASSPPPPLETQYF. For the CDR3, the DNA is TGTGCCAGCAGTCCGCCACCACCCTTGGAGACCCAGTACTTC.

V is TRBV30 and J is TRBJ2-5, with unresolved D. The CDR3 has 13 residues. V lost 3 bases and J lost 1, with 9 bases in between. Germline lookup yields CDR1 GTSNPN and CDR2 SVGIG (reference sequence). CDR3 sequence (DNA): TGTGCCTGGAGCCCGGGCAGCCAAGAGACCCAGTACTTC. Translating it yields CAWSPGSQETQYF.

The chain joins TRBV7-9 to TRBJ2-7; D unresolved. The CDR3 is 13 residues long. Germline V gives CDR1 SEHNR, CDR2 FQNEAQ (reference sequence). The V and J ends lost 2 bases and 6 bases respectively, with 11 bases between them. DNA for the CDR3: TGTGCCAGCAGCTTATCGGAGCCGGGCGAGCAGTACTTC. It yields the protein CASSLSEPGEQYF.

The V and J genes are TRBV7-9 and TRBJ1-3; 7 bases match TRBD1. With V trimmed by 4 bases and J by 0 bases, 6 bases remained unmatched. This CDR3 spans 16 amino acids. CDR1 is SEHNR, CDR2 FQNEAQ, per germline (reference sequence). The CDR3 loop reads CASSSGQPNSGNTIYF. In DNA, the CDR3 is TGTGCCAGCAGCTCGGGACAGCCGAACTCTGGAAACACCATATATTTT.

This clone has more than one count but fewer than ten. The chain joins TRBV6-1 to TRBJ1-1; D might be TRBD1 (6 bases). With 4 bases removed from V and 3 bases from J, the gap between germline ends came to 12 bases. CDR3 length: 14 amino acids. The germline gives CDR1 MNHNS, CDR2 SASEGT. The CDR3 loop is CASSVQGSDTEAFF. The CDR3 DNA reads TGTGCCAGCAGTGTACAGGGTAGTGACACTGAAGCTTTCTTT.

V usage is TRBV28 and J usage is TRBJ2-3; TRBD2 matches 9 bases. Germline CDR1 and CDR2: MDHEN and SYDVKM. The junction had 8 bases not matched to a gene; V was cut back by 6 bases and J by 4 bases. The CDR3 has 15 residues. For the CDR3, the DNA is TGTGCCAGCAGGGATACTAGCGGGCTGGCAGATACGCAGTATTTT. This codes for CASRDTSGLADTQYF.

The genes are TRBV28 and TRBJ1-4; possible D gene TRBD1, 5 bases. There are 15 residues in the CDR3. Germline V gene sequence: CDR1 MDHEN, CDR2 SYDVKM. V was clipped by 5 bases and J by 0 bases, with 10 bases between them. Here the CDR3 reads CASSLLTATNEKLFF. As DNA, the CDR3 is TGTGCCAGCAGTCTCCTGACAGCAACTAATGAAAAACTGTTTTTT.

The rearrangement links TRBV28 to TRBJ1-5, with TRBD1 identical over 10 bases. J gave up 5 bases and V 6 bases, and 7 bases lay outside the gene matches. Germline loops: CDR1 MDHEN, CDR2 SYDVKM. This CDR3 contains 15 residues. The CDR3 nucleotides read TGTGCCAGCAGCCCCGCGACAGGGGGCTATCAGCCCCAGCATTTT. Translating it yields CASSPATGGYQPQHF. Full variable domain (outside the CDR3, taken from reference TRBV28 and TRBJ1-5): DVKVTQSSRYLVKRTGEKVFLECVQDMDHENMFWYRQDPGLGLRLIYFSYDVKMKEKGDIPEGYSVSREKKERFSLILESASTNQTSMYLCASSPATGGYQPQHFGDGTRLSIL.

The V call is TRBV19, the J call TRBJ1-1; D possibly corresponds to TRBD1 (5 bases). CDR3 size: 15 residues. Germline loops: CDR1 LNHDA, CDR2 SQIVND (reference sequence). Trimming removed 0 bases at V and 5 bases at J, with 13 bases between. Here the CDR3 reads CASSIDQGRKTEAFF. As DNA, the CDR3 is TGTGCCAGTAGTATAGATCAGGGACGTAAGACTGAAGCTTTCTTT.

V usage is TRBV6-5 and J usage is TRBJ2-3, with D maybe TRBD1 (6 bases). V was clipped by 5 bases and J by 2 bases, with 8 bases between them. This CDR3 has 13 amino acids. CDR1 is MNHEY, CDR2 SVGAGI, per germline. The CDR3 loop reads CASSGQITDTQYF. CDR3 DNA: TGTGCCAGCAGTGGACAGATCACAGATACGCAGTATTTT.

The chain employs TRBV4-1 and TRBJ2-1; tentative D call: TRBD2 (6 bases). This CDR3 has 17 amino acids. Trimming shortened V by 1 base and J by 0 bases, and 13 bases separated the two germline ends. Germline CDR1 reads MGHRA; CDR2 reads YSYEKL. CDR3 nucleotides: TGCGCCAGCAGCCAAGGGGGACTTACAAGCTCCTACAATGAGCAGTTCTTC. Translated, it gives CASSQGGLTSSYNEQFF.

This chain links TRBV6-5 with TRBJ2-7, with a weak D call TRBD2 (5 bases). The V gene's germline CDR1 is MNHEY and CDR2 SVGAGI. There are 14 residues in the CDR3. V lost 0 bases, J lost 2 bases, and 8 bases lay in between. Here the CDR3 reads CASSYSSGTYEQYF. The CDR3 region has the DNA TGTGCCAGCAGTTACTCCAGCGGCACCTACGAGCAGTACTTC.

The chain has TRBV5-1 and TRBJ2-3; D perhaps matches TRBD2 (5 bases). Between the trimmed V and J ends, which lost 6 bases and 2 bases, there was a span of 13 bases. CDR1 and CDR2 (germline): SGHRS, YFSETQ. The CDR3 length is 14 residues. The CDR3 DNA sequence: TGCGCCAGCAAATACAGCGGTCCCACAGATACGCAGTATTTT. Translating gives CASKYSGPTDTQYF. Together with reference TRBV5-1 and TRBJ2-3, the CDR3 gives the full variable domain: KAGVTQTPRYLIKTRGQQVTLSCSPISGHRSVSWYQQTPGQGLQFLFEYFSETQRNKGNFPGRFSGRQFSNSRSEMNVSTLELGDSALYLCASKYSGPTDTQYFGPGTRLTVL.

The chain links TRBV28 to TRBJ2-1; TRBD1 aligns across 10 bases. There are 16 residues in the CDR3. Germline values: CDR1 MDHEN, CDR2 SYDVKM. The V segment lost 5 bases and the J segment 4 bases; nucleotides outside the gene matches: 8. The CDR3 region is CASSTRQGARYNEQFF. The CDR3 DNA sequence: TGTGCCAGCAGTACGAGACAGGGGGCTAGGTACAATGAGCAGTTCTTC.

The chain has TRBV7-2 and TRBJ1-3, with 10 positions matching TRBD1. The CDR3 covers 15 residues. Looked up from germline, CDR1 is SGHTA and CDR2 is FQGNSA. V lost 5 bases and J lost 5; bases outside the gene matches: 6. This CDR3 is CASSLGTGERNTIYF. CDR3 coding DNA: TGTGCCAGCAGCCTTGGGACAGGGGAGAGAAACACCATATATTTT.

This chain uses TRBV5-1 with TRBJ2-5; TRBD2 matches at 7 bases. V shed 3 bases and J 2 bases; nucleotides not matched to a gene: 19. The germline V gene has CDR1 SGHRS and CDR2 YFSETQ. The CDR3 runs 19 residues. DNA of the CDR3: TGCGCCAGCAGCTCACGGACTAGTATAACTGCGAGTTTGCAAGAGACCCAGTACTTC. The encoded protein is CASSSRTSITASLQETQYF.

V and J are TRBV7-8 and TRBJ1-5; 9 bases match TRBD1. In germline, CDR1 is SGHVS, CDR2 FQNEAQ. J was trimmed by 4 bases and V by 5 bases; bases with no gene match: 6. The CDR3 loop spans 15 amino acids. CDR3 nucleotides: TGTGCCAGCAGCACAAACAGGGGGCGGAATCAGCCCCAGCATTTT. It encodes CASSTNRGRNQPQHF.

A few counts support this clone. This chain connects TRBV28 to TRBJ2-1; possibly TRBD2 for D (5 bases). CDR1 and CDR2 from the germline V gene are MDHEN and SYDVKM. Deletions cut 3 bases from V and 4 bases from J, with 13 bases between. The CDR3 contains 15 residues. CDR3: CASSLAGLIYNEQFF. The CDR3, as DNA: TGTGCCAGCAGTTTGGCGGGCCTAATTTACAATGAGCAGTTCTTC.

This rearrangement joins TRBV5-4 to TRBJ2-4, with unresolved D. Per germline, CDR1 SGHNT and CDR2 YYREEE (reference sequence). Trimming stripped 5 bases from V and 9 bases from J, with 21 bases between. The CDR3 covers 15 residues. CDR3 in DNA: TGTGCCAGCAGTCGCAACTCCCAGACTCCGGGCATTCAGTACTTC. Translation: CASSRNSQTPGIQYF.